This paragraph covers one T cell receptor (beta chain) sequence. No antigen is known for it. Clones were read by immunoSEQ multiplex PCR, and TCRdb kept only the in-frame ones, dropping some. The sample yields approximately 500,000 clones, less than 96% seen once. The sample is drawn from a study of shared clonotypes between healthy human individuals. Findings of the study overall: Naive subsets generally exceeded memory subsets in estimated richness.

Germline V gene lookup returns CDR1 LNHDA and CDR2 SQIVND (reference sequence). The CDR3 runs to 14 residues. This receptor was identified in a young woman in good health. The sequencing input was naive CD4+ T cells sorted from blood. Described subset: CD45RA+ positively selected. The chain carries TRBV19 and TRBJ2-5; 10 nucleotides match TRBD1. Judging by the DNA end, TRBJ2-7 fits better; the J call may be wrong. This CDR3 reads CASSIETGGHEQYF. The CDR3 nucleotides read TGTGCCAGTAGTATCGAGACAGGGGGCCACGAGCAGTACTTC.